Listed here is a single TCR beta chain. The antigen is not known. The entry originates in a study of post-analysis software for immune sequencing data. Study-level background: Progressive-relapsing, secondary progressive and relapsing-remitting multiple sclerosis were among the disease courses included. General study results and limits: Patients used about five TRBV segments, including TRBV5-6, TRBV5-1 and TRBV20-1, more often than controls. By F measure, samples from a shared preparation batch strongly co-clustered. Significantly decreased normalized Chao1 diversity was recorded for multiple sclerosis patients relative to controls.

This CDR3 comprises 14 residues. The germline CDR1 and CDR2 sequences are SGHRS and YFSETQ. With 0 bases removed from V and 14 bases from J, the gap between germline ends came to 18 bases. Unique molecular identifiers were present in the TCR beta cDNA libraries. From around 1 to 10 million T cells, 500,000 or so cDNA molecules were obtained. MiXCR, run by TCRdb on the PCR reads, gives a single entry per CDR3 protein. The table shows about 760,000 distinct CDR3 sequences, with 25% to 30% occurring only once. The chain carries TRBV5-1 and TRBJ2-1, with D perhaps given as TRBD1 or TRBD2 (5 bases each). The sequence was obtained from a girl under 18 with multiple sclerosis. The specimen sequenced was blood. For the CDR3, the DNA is TGCGCCAGCAGCTTGGAAGTAGGGGCAGCGGAGGAGTTCTTC. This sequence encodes CASSLEVGAAEEFF.